This T cell receptor (beta chain) derives from a study of control samples from healthy donors and cancer patients (dated by TCRdb to the early 2020s). The library was prepared using the immunoSEQ multiplex PCR assay. TCRdb limited this immuneACCESS table to in-frame rearrangements with V and J called. A share of clones is missing; checked studies link under half to unresolved V genes, and the rest is unexplained. For this sample the table gives around 100,000 clones, of which roughly 90% were detected only once. 2.5% to 3.5% of the sample is taken by the ten largest. Concerning this clone itself: The target of this receptor is not known. Base qualities are not recorded, but no much larger clone differs from it by a single base.

The germline ends are 8 bases apart after V is trimmed by 5 bases and J by 4 bases. The CDR3, cysteine through phenylalanine, is 12 amino acids long. Only CDR3 DNA remains: 36 bases, in frame from the first base. Reading the germline V gene gives CDR1 SGHVS and CDR2 FQNEAQ. The chain employs TRBV7-8 and TRBJ1-1; TRBD1 is a weak D gene call, 5 bases matching. This receptor was identified in a human donor in good health. The donor label of this sample is uncertain. Sequencing input: blood. The CDR3 region: CASSPRATEAFF. The nucleotides are TGTGCCAGCAGCCCCAGGGCCACTGAAGCTTTCTTT.